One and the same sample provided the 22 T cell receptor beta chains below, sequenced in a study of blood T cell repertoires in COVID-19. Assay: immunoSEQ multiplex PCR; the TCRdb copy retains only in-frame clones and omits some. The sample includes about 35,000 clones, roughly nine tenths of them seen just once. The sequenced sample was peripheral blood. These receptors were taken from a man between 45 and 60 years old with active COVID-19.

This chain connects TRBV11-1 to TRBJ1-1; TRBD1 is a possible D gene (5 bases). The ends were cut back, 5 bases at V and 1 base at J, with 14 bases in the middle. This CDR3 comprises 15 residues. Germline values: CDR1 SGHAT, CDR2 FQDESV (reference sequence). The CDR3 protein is CASSLKPQGNTEAFF. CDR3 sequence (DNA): TGTGCCAGCAGCCTGAAGCCCCAGGGGAACACTGAAGCTTTCTTT.

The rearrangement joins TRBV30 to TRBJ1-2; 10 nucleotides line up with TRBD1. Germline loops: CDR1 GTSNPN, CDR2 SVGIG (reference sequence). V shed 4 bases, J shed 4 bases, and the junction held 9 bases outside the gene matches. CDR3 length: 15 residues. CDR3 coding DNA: TGTGCCTGGACCCGGACAGGGGGATATACCTATGGCTACACCTTC. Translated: CAWTRTGGYTYGYTF. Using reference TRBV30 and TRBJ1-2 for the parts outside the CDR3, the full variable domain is SQTIHQWPATLVQPVGSPLSLECTVEGTSNPNLYWYRQAAGRGLQLLFYSVGIGQISSEVPQNLSASRPQDRQFILSSKKLLLSDSGFYLCAWTRTGGYTYGYTFGSGTRLTVV.

This CDR3 is CASSYSLAGDYEQYF. DNA for the CDR3: TGTGCCAGCAGCTACAGCCTAGCGGGAGACTACGAGCAGTACTTC. The chain couples TRBV7-2 to TRBJ2-7, with 10 bases lining up with TRBD2. V lost 4 bases to trimming and J lost 3 bases; unmatched junction nucleotides: 6. The CDR3 runs to 15 residues. CDR1 and CDR2 from the germline V gene are SGHTA and FQGNSA. The full variable domain, rest sourced from reference TRBV7-2 and TRBJ2-7, is GAGVSQSPSNKVTEKGKDVELRCDPISGHTALYWYRQSLGQGLEFLIYFQGNSAPDKSGLPSDRFSAERTGGSVSTLTIQRTQQEDSAVYLCASSYSLAGDYEQYFGPGTRLTVT.

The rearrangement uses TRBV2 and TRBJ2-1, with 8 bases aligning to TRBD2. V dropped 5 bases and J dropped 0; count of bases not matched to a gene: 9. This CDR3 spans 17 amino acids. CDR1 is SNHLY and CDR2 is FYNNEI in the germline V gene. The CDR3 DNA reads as TGTGCCAGCAGTAACACCGGACTAGCTTCCTCCTACAATGAGCAGTTCTTC. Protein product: CASSNTGLASSYNEQFF. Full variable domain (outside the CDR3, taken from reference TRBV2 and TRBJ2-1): EPEVTQTPSHQVTQMGQEVILRCVPISNHLYFYWYRQILGQKVEFLVSFYNNEISEKSEIFDDQFSVERPDGSNFTLKIRSTKLEDSAMYFCASSNTGLASSYNEQFFGPGTRLTVL.

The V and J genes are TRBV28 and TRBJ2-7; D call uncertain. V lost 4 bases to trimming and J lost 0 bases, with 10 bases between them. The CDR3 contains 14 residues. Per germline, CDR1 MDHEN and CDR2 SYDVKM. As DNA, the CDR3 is TGTGCCAGCAGTTCCGGGTTTAACTCCTACGAGCAGTACTTC. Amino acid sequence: CASSSGFNSYEQYF.

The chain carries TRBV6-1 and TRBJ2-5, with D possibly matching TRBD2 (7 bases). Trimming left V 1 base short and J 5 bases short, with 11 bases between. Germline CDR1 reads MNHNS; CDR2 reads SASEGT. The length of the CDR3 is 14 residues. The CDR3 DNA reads TGTGCCAGCAGTGAAGGGGGGGGGCCTGAGACCCAGTACTTC. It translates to CASSEGGGPETQYF.

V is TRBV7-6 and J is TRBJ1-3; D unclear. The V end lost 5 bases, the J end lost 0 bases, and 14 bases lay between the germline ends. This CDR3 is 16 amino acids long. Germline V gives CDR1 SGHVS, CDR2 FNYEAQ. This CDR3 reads CASSPILRSSGNTIYF. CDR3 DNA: TGTGCCAGCAGCCCTATTCTGAGGAGCTCTGGAAACACCATATATTTT.

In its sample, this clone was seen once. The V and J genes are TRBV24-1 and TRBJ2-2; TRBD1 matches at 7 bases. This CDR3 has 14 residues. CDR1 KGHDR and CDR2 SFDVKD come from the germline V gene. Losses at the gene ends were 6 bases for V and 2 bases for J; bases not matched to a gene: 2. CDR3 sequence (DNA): TGTGCCACCAGTCTAGGGGGCAACACCGGGGAGCTGTTTTTT. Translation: CATSLGGNTGELFF.

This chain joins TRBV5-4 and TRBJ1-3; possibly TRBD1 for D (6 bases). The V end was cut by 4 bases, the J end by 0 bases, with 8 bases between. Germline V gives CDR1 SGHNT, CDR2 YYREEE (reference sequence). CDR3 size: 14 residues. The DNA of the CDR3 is TGTGCCAGCAGCCCGGACAGCTCTGGAAACACCATATATTTT. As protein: CASSPDSSGNTIYF.

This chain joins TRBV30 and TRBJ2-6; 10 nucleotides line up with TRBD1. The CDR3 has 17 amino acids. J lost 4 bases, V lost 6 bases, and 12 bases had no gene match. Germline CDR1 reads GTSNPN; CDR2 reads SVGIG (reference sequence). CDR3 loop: CACRFRDRGSGANVLTF. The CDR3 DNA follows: TGTGCCTGTCGATTCAGGGACAGGGGATCCGGGGCCAACGTCCTGACTTTC.

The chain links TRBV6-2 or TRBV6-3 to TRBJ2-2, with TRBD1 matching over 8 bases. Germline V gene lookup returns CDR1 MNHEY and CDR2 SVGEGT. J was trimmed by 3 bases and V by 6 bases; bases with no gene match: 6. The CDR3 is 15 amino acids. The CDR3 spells CASSPGQEYTGELFF. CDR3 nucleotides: TGTGCCAGCAGCCCGGGACAGGAGTACACCGGGGAGCTGTTTTTT.

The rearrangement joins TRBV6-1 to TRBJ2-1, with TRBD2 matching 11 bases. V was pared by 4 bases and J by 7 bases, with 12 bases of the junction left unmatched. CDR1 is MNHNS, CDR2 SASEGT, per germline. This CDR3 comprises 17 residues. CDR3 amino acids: CASSGLTSGEGGNEQFF. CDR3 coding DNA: TGTGCCAGCAGTGGACTGACTAGCGGGGAAGGGGGGAATGAGCAGTTCTTC.

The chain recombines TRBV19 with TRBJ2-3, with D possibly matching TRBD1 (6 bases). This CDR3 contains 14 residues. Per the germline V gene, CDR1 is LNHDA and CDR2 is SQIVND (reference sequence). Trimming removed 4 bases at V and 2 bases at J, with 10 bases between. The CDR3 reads CASSNRASTDTQYF. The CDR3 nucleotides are TGTGCCAGTAGTAACAGGGCCTCCACAGATACGCAGTATTTT.

CDR3 region: CAISEAGDRYGYTF. CDR3 bases: TGTGCCATCAGTGAGGCCGGGGATCGCTATGGCTACACCTTC. The V gene is TRBV10-3, the J gene TRBJ1-2; no clear D. V was clipped by 2 bases and J by 4 bases, with 11 bases between them. Germline assignment: CDR1 ENHRY and CDR2 SYGVKD. This CDR3 is 14 amino acids long.

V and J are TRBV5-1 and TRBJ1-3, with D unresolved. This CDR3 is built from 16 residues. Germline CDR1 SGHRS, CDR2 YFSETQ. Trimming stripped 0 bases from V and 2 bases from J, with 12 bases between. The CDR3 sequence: CASSLAAGSTGNTIYF. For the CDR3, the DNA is TGCGCCAGCAGCTTGGCGGCGGGCAGTACTGGAAACACCATATATTTT.

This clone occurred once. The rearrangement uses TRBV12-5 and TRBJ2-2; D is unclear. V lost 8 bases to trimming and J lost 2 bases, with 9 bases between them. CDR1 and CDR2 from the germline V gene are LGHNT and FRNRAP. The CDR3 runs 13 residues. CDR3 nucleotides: TGTGCTAGTTTATCAACAAACACCGGGGAGCTGTTTTTT. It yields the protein CASLSTNTGELFF.

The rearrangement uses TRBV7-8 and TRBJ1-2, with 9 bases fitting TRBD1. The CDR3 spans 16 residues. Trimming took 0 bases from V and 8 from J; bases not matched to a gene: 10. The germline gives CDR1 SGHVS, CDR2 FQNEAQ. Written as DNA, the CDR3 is TGTGCCAGCAGCTTAGCCTCCTCCGGACAGGGGAAAGGCTACACCTTC. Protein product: CASSLASSGQGKGYTF.

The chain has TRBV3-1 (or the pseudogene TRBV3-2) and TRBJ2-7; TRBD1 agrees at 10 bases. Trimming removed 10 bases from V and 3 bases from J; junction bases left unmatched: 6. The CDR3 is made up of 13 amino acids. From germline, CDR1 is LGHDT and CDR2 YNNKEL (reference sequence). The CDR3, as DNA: TGTGCCACCGGGACAGGGGAATACTACGAGCAGTACTTC. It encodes CATGTGEYYEQYF.

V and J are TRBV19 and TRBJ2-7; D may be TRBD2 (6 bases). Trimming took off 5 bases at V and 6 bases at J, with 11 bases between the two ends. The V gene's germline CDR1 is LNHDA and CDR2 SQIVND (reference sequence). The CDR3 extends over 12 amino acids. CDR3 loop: CASSPGLREQYF. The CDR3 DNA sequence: TGTGCCAGTAGTCCGGGACTTCGCGAGCAGTACTTC.

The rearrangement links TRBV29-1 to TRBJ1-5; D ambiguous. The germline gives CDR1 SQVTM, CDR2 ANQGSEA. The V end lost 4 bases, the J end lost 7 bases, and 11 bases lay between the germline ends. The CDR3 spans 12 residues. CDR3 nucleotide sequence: TGCAGCGTTGGCGGGGATGGCCAGCCCCAGCATTTT. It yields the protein CSVGGDGQPQHF.

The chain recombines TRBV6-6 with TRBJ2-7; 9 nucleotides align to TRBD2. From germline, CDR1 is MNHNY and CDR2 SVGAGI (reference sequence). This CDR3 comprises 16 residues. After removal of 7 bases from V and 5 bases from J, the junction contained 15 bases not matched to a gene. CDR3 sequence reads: CASIKNSASGIDEQYF. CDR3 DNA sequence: TGTGCCAGCATCAAAAACAGTGCTAGCGGGATCGACGAGCAGTACTTC.

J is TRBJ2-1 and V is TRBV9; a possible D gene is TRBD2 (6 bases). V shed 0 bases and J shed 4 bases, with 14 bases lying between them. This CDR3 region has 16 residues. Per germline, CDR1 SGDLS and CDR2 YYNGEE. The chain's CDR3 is CASSVVGTRTYNEQFF. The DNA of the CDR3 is TGTGCCAGCAGCGTAGTTGGGACTCGAACTTACAATGAGCAGTTCTTC.